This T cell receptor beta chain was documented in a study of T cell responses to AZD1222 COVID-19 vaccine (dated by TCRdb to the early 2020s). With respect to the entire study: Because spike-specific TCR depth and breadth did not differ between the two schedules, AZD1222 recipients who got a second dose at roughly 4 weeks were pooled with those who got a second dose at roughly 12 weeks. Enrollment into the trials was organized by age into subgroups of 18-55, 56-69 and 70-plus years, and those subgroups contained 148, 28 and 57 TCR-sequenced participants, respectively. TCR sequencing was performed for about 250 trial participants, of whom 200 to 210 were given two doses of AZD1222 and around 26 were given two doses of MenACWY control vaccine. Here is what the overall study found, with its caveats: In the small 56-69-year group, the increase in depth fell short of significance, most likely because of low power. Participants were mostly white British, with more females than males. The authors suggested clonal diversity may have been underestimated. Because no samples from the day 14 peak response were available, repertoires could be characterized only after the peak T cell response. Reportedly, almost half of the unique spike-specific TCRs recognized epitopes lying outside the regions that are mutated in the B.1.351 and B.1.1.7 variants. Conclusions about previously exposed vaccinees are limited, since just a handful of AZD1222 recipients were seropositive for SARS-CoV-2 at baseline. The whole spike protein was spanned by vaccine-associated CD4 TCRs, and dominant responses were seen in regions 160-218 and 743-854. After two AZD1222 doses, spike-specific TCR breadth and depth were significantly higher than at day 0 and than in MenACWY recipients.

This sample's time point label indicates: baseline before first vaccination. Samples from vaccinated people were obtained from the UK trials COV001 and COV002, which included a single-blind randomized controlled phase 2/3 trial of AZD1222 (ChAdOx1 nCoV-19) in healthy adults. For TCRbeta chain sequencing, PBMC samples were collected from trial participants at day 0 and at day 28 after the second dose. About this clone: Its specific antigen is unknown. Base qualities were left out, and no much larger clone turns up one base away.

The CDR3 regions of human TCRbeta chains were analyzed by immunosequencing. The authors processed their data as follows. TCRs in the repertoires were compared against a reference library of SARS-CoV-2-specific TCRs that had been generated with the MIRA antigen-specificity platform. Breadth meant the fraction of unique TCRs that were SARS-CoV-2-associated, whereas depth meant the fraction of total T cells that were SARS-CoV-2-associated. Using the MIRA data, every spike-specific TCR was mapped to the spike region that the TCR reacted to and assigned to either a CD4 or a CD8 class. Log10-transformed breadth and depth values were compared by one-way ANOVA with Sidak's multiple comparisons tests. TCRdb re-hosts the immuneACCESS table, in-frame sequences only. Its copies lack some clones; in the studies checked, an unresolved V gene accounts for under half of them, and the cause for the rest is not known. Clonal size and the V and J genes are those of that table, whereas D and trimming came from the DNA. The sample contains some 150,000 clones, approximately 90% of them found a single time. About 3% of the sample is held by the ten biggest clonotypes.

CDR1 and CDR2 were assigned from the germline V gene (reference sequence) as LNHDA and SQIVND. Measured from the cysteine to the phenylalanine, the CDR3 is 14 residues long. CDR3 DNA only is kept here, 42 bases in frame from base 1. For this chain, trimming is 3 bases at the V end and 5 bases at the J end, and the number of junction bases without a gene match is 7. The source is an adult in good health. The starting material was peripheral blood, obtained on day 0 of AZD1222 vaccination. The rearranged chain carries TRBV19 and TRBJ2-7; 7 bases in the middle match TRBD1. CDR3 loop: CASSMDRTRNEQYF. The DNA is TGTGCCAGTAGTATGGACAGGACAAGAAACGAGCAGTACTTC.